This TCR beta chain was recovered during a study of neurological immune-mediated disorders. Study overall: Multiple sclerosis patients numbered roughly 35, of whom approximately 31 were relapsing-remitting and 3 secondary progressive. Regarding the study as a whole: Subjects shared no identical expanded-clone CDR3 amino acid sequences, suggesting private TCR-beta repertoires in all groups.

PBMCs stored at -80 C, 2 million in total, were the source of the unsorted libraries. TCRdb passed the 5' RACE reads through MiXCR, listing each CDR3 protein once. The sample includes around 70,000 distinct CDR3 sequences, around 5.5% seen only once; the top ten take less than 7.5%. This clonotype has only a few counts. As yet, its antigen is unknown. V was trimmed by 6 bases and J by 5 bases, leaving 22 bases between them. Germline-derived CDR1 and CDR2 are DFQATT and SNEGSKA (reference sequence). The CDR3 extends over 15 amino acids. This chain uses TRBV20-1 with TRBJ2-5; D ambiguous. The origin of this receptor is a man between 18 and 35 years old with multiple sclerosis. Sample: PBMCs. CDR3 loop: CSASGRDSRFETQYF. The CDR3 DNA reads as TGCAGTGCATCAGGCCGAGACTCAAGATTCGAGACCCAGTACTTC.